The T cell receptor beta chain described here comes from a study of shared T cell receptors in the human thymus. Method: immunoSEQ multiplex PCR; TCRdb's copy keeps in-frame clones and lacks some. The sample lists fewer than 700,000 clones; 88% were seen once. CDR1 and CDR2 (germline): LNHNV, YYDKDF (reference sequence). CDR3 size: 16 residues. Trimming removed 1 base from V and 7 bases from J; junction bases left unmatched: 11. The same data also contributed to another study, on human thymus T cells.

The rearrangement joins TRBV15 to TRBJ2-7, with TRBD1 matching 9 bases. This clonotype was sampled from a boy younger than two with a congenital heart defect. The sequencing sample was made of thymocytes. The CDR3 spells CATSRGQDRGAWEQYF. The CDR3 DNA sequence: TGTGCCACCAGCAGAGGCCAGGACAGGGGAGCCTGGGAGCAGTACTTC. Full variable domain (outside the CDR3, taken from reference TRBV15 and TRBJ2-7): DAMVIQNPRYQVTQFGKPVTLSCSQTLNHNVMYWYQQKSSQAPKLLFHYYDKDFNNEADTPDNFQSRRPNTSFCFLDIRSPGLGDTAMYLCATSRGQDRGAWEQYFGPGTRLTVT.